Shown below are 18 T cell receptor beta chains from a single sample sequenced in a study of blood T cell repertoires in COVID-19 (dated by TCRdb to 2018 to 2021). The library was prepared using the immunoSEQ multiplex PCR assay. This immuneACCESS table, as held by TCRdb, lists in-frame sequences with V and J called but not all clones. Of the missing ones, under half trace to an unresolved V gene in checked studies; the others have no known cause. The sample records 29,000 or so clones, about 88% of which are singletons. The ten largest clones represent around 10% of the sample. Material: peripheral blood. These TCRs come from a human donor in a cohort sampled during active COVID-19. The donor label of this sample is uncertain.

This chain uses TRBV3-1 (or the pseudogene TRBV3-2) with TRBJ1-5; 7 bases fit TRBD1. Trimming at V came to 4 bases and at J to 3 bases, leaving 6 bases not matched to a gene. This CDR3 is built from 15 residues. Per the germline V gene, CDR1 is LGHDT and CDR2 is YNNKEL (reference sequence). CDR3 nucleotide sequence: TGTGCCAGCAGCCCCCAACAGGGGTACAATCAGCCCCAGCATTTT. Its protein product is CASSPQQGYNQPQHF.

The V gene is TRBV6-6, the J gene TRBJ2-1; TRBD2 is a possible D gene (6 bases). The CDR3 runs to 14 residues. Germline-derived CDR1 and CDR2 are MNHNY and SVGAGI (reference sequence). Trimming pared 0 bases from V and 6 bases from J, leaving 9 bases between. CDR3 amino acids: CASSYSMGGNEQFF. CDR3 DNA: TGTGCCAGCAGTTACTCCATGGGGGGCAATGAGCAGTTCTTC.

J is TRBJ1-5 and V is TRBV12-5; D remains unclear. This CDR3 spans 13 amino acids. Germline V gene lookup returns CDR1 LGHNT and CDR2 FRNRAP. V was trimmed by 4 bases and J by 15 bases, leaving 19 bases between them. CDR3 nucleotides: TGTGCTAGTGGTTCCTCTCCCAGATCGCGGGTGCATTTT. Translation: CASGSSPRSRVHF.

This clone came up once. This chain joins TRBV6-5 and TRBJ2-3, with 7 bases matching TRBD1. This CDR3 is 16 amino acids long. Germline trimming cut 4 bases from V and 1 base from J; bases unmatched to any gene: 8. Germline-derived CDR1 and CDR2 are MNHEY and SVGAGI. The chain's CDR3 is CASSSGQATGTDTQYF. In nucleotides, the CDR3 is TGTGCCAGCAGTTCAGGACAGGCCACGGGCACAGATACGCAGTATTTT.

The chain joins TRBV7-3 to TRBJ2-3, with D tentatively TRBD1 (5 bases). Germline V gene lookup returns CDR1 SGHTA and CDR2 FQGTGA. The CDR3 is 16 amino acids. The V and J ends lost 1 base and 4 bases respectively, with 15 bases between them. The DNA of the CDR3 is TGTGCCAGCAGCTTAAATGCCAGGGCTACTTCAGATACGCAGTATTTT. It encodes CASSLNARATSDTQYF. Looking up the rest from reference TRBV7-3 and TRBJ2-3 gives the full variable domain: GAGVSQTPSNKVTEKGKYVELRCDPISGHTALYWYRQSLGQGPEFLIYFQGTGAADDSGLPNDRFFAVRPEGSVSTLKIQRTERGDSAVYLCASSLNARATSDTQYFGPGTRLTVL.

The chain carries TRBV6-5 and TRBJ2-7; D is possibly TRBD1 (7 bases). V shed 4 bases and J shed 2 bases, with 15 bases lying between them. The CDR3 has 15 residues. Germline CDR1 is MNHEY and CDR2 is SVGAGI. CDR3 residues: CASSSPGRGAYEQYF. In nucleotides, the CDR3 is TGTGCCAGCAGTTCCCCCGGCAGGGGGGCCTACGAGCAGTACTTC.

This chain connects TRBV15 to TRBJ2-1, with TRBD2 matching over 8 bases. This CDR3 is built from 17 residues. Trimming took 0 bases from V and 4 from J; bases not matched to a gene: 8. Germline values: CDR1 LNHNV, CDR2 YYDKDF (reference sequence). The CDR3 reads CATSREKRTSSYNEQFF. The DNA for the CDR3 is TGTGCCACCAGCAGAGAAAAGAGGACTAGCAGTTACAATGAGCAGTTCTTC.

The chain combines TRBV14 with TRBJ2-1; 8 bases align to TRBD2. V gave up 2 bases and J gave up 3 bases; unmatched junction bases: 6. CDR3 size: 16 residues. Germline CDR1 and CDR2: SGHDN and FVKESK. CDR3 in DNA: TGTGCCAGCAGCCAAATCAGCGGGGGAAACTACAATGAGCAGTTCTTC. It encodes CASSQISGGNYNEQFF.

This chain connects TRBV3-1 (or the pseudogene TRBV3-2) to TRBJ1-2, with TRBD1 matching over 7 bases. The CDR3 totals 14 residues. The V gene's germline CDR1 is LGHDT and CDR2 YNNKEL (reference sequence). V trimming: 3 bases; J trimming: 6 bases; junction bases outside the gene matches: 7. CDR3 DNA sequence: TGTGCCAGCAGCCACTCCGGGACAGATAATGGCTACACCTTC. Encoded protein: CASSHSGTDNGYTF.

The chain couples TRBV5-5 to TRBJ2-5; 7 bases match TRBD2. Trimming at V came to 6 bases and at J to 1 base, leaving 12 bases not matched to a gene. The CDR3 spans 16 residues. Germline lookup yields CDR1 SGHKS and CDR2 YYEKEE (reference sequence). The CDR3 DNA follows: TGTGCCAGCACCATTAGGGGAGGGCAGGGCCAAGAGACCCAGTACTTC. This translates into CASTIRGGQGQETQYF.

The gene calls are TRBV4-1 and TRBJ2-5; TRBD2 agrees at 11 bases. This CDR3 region has 16 residues. The germline V gene encodes CDR1 MGHRA and CDR2 YSYEKL. The J segment lost 6 bases and the V segment lost 1 base, leaving 7 bases of the junction unmatched. The DNA for the CDR3 is TGCGCCAGCAGCCAAGCTCGAACTAGCGGGAGACAGACCCAGTACTTC. This gives the protein CASSQARTSGRQTQYF.

The chain has TRBV2 and TRBJ2-2, with D possibly matching TRBD1 (5 bases). This CDR3 is built from 15 residues. Between the trimmed V and J ends, which lost 6 bases and 3 bases, there was a span of 14 bases. Per the germline V gene, CDR1 is SNHLY and CDR2 is FYNNEI. The CDR3 bases are TGTGCCAGCAGATCAGCAGGGCCCTACACCGGGGAGCTGTTTTTT. This codes for CASRSAGPYTGELFF.

V gene TRBV25-1 combines with J gene TRBJ1-1; D remains ambiguous. The length of the CDR3 is 12 residues. Germline V gives CDR1 MGHDK, CDR2 SYGVNS. The V and J ends lost 4 bases and 13 bases respectively, with 16 bases between them. The CDR3 loop is CASSGQPGELFF. As DNA, the CDR3 is TGTGCCAGCAGTGGACAACCCGGTGAGCTTTTCTTT.

The chain carries TRBV11-2 and TRBJ2-7, with 12 bases lining up with TRBD2. Looked up from germline, CDR1 is SGHAT and CDR2 is FQNNGV. This CDR3 has 18 residues. The ends lost 4 bases at V and 3 bases at J; junction bases unmatched: 13. In DNA, the CDR3 is TGTGCCAGCAGCTCTTTTAGGACTAGCGGGACGCGGCACTACGAGCAGTACTTC. Translation: CASSSFRTSGTRHYEQYF.

V gene TRBV28 combines with J gene TRBJ2-2; the D gene is possibly TRBD1 (6 bases). CDR1 is MDHEN, CDR2 SYDVKM, per germline. The CDR3 spans 17 residues. V was clipped by 5 bases and J by 6 bases, with 22 bases between them. DNA of the CDR3: TGTGCCAGCAGTCCCGCCCTAGGGGGAACCGCGGCCGGGGAGCTGTTTTTT. Its protein is CASSPALGGTAAGELFF.

The V gene is TRBV11-2, the J gene TRBJ1-1; D ambiguous. CDR1 and CDR2 from the germline V gene are SGHAT and FQNNGV. The CDR3 is made up of 13 amino acids. V lost 3 bases and J 3 bases, leaving 8 bases between the germline ends. CDR3 bases: TGTGCCAGCAGCTTGGCAGGATACACTGAAGCTTTCTTT. The encoded protein is CASSLAGYTEAFF.

The rearrangement links TRBV9 to TRBJ2-1; D remains unclear. Germline CDR1 reads SGDLS; CDR2 reads YYNGEE. Between the trimmed V and J ends, which lost 4 bases and 5 bases, there was a span of 10 bases. CDR3 length: 13 amino acids. The CDR3 DNA is TGTGCCAGCAGCCTGCGGAAGGACAATGAGCAGTTCTTC. Protein: CASSLRKDNEQFF. Complete variable domain (other parts from reference TRBV9 and TRBJ2-1): DSGVTQTPKHLITATGQRVTLRCSPRSGDLSVYWYQQSLDQGLQFLIQYYNGEERAKGNILERFSAQQFPDLHSELNLSSLELGDSALYFCASSLRKDNEQFFGPGTRLTVL.

The chain employs TRBV5-6 and TRBJ2-2; TRBD1 matches 8 bases. The CDR3 is 16 residues long. Germline values: CDR1 SGHDT, CDR2 YYEEEE. V gave up 4 bases and J gave up 6 bases; unmatched junction bases: 11. The CDR3 coding sequence is TGTGCCAGCAGCCTGGCAGGGGGCGCAAGGGCCGGGGAGCTGTTTTTT. Residues: CASSLAGGARAGELFF. The full variable domain, with the rest looked up from reference TRBV5-6 and TRBJ2-2, is DAGVTQSPTHLIKTRGQQVTLRCSPKSGHDTVSWYQQALGQGPQFIFQYYEEEERQRGNFPDRFSGHQFPNYSSELNVNALLLGDSALYLCASSLAGGARAGELFFGEGSRLTVL.